The rows below give T cell receptor beta chains drawn from one sample of a study of CD8 T cells in Susac syndrome. TCRdb analysed the immunoSEQ multiplex PCR reads with MiXCR anew, one entry per CDR3 protein. The data contain roughly 150,000 distinct CDR3 sequences, around 95% of them seen just once; the ten biggest clones take up roughly 0.15%. Sequenced material: CD8+ T cells from PBMCs. These receptors originate from a human donor with multiple sclerosis. Each CDR3 is given with its conserved first and last residue. A D gene is named only where the DNA matches it firmly. Size values are once, few and many counts, or a class for expanded clones, and some rows have none.

V	size	J	D	CDR3	DNA
TRBV27	NA	TRBJ2-5	NA	CASSPLRAGDNVEETQYF	TGTGCCAGCAGTCCCCTAAGGGCAGGGGACAACGTAGAAGAGACCCAGTACTTC
TRBV3-1	once	TRBJ1-2	NA	CASSDPMGTNYGYTF	TGTGCCAGCAGCGACCCGATGGGGACCAACTATGGCTACACCTTC
TRBV27	once	TRBJ1-6	NA	CASSLSTAFQFSPLHF	TGTGCCAGCAGTTTATCGACGGCGTTTCAGTTTTCACCCCTCCACTTT
TRBV6-5	NA	TRBJ2-5	NA	CASTYRVGETQYF	TGTGCCAGCACCTACAGGGTAGGGGAGACCCAGTACTTC
TRBV25-1	few	TRBJ2-5	NA	CASSEGAQETQYF	TGTGCCAGCAGTGAGGGGGCCCAAGAGACCCAGTACTTC
TRBV20-1	NA	TRBJ1-5	TRBD1	CSARDSWDRGNQPQHF	TGCAGTGCTAGAGACTCTTGGGACAGGGGAAATCAGCCCCAGCATTTT
TRBV29-1	NA	TRBJ2-5	NA	CSVEGAWETQYF	TGCAGCGTTGAGGGGGCTTGGGAGACCCAGTACTTC
TRBV29-1	NA	TRBJ1-2	TRBD1	CSVEEKQGVGGYTF	TGCAGCGTTGAAGAGAAACAGGGGGTGGGTGGCTACACCTTC
TRBV7-9	NA	TRBJ1-1	NA	CASSLWEAEAFF	TGTGCCAGCAGCTTATGGGAGGCTGAAGCTTTCTTT
TRBV7-9	NA	TRBJ1-1	NA	CASSLGAQITEAFF	TGTGCCAGCAGCTTGGGAGCTCAAATCACTGAAGCTTTCTTT
TRBV25-1	once	TRBJ1-5	NA	CASLGEGLDQPQHF	TGTGCCAGCCTGGGGGAGGGTTTGGACCAGCCCCAGCATTTT
TRBV27	NA	TRBJ2-7	NA	CASSTGPPYEQYF	TGTGCCAGCAGCACAGGGCCCCCCTACGAGCAGTACTTC
TRBV5-1	NA	TRBJ2-1	TRBD1	CASSLAGQGREQFF	TGCGCCAGCAGCTTGGCGGGACAGGGACGTGAGCAGTTCTTC
TRBV30	NA	TRBJ2-2	NA	CAWKVGANTGELFF	TGTGCCTGGAAGGTGGGCGCGAACACCGGGGAGCTGTTTTTT
TRBV29-1	NA	TRBJ2-1	NA	CSVELQSSYNEQFF	TGCAGCGTTGAGCTTCAGAGCTCCTACAATGAGCAGTTCTTC
TRBV2	few	TRBJ1-5	NA	CASTEDSPYSNQPQHF	TGTGCCAGCACTGAGGACAGCCCTTATAGCAATCAGCCCCAGCATTTT
TRBV5-1	NA	TRBJ1-1	NA	CASSLGTSTEAFF	TGCGCCAGCAGCTTAGGGACATCCACTGAAGCTTTCTTT
TRBV20-1	once	TRBJ1-2	NA	CSAPGRHFGYTF	TGCAGTGCTCCCGGCCGACATTTTGGCTACACCTTC
TRBV29-1	NA	TRBJ2-7	NA	CSVRSASYEQYF	TGCAGCGTTCGATCGGCCTCCTACGAGCAGTACTTC
TRBV25-1	NA	TRBJ2-7	NA	CASSRGQRDEQYF	TGTGCCAGCAGTCGAGGACAAAGGGACGAGCAGTACTTC
TRBV12-3/TRBV12-4	NA	TRBJ2-7	NA	CASSFAGYEQYF	TGTGCCAGCAGTTTTGCGGGCTACGAGCAGTACTTC
TRBV13	NA	TRBJ2-3	TRBD2	CASSSGGKGDTQYF	TGTGCCAGCAGCTCCGGGGGGAAAGGAGATACGCAGTATTTT
TRBV9	NA	TRBJ2-7	TRBD1	CASSAGQGPIYEQYF	TGTGCCAGCAGCGCCGGACAGGGACCGATCTACGAGCAGTACTTC
TRBV9	NA	TRBJ2-1	TRBD1	CASSESAGQGAREQFF	TGTGCCAGCAGTGAATCAGCGGGACAGGGGGCTCGGGAGCAGTTCTTC
TRBV14	NA	TRBJ2-7	TRBD1	CASSQSHGRAGGLYEQYF	TGTGCCAGCAGCCAATCCCACGGGCGGGCAGGGGGCCTCTACGAGCAGTACTTC
TRBV9	NA	TRBJ2-5	NA	CASSVGSNQETQYF	TGTGCCAGCAGCGTAGGCTCCAACCAAGAGACCCAGTACTTC
TRBV29-1	NA	TRBJ2-5	NA	CSVEDPAVQETQYF	TGCAGCGTTGAAGATCCCGCTGTTCAAGAGACCCAGTACTTC
TRBV20-1	NA	TRBJ2-5	NA	CSADGEPVETQYF	TGCAGTGCTGACGGCGAACCCGTTGAGACCCAGTACTTC
TRBV14	once	TRBJ2-7	NA	CASSPAIRGEQYF	TGTGCCAGCAGCCCCGCGATTCGTGGGGAGCAGTACTTC
TRBV7-9	NA	TRBJ2-7	NA	CASSSGTKDTAYEQYF	TGTGCCAGCAGCTCCGGAACTAAGGACACAGCTTACGAGCAGTACTTC
TRBV18	NA	TRBJ1-1	TRBD1	CASSWTGRGNTEAFF	TGTGCCAGCTCATGGACAGGGAGAGGGAACACTGAAGCTTTCTTT
TRBV27	NA	TRBJ2-5	NA	CASRGYDQETQYF	TGTGCCAGCAGGGGGTACGACCAAGAGACCCAGTACTTC
TRBV15	NA	TRBJ2-6	NA	CATSMVTGANVLTF	TGTGCCACCAGCATGGTAACCGGGGCCAACGTCCTGACTTTC
TRBV15	NA	TRBJ1-1	NA	CATSRAGIVEAFF	TGTGCCACCAGCAGAGCAGGGATCGTCGAAGCTTTCTTT
TRBV9	NA	TRBJ2-7	NA	CASSAGENTYEQYF	TGTGCCAGCAGCGCAGGAGAAAATACCTACGAGCAGTACTTC
TRBV11-2	NA	TRBJ2-7	TRBD1	CASSLGTGGSYEQYF	TGTGCCAGCAGCTTAGGGACAGGGGGCTCCTACGAGCAGTACTTC
TRBV9	NA	TRBJ1-1	NA	CASSLSRERETEAFF	TGTGCCAGCAGCCTGAGTCGGGAAAGAGAGACTGAAGCTTTCTTT
TRBV15	NA	TRBJ1-1	NA	CATSSMTGRNTEAFF	TGTGCCACCAGCAGTATGACAGGAAGAAACACTGAAGCTTTCTTT
TRBV27	NA	TRBJ2-1	NA	CASSTTGNRGQFF	TGTGCCAGCAGTACGACAGGAAACCGGGGGCAGTTCTTC
TRBV27	NA	TRBJ2-4	NA	CASSLSQGGNIQYF	TGTGCCAGCAGTTTATCCCAGGGGGGGAACATTCAGTACTTC
TRBV27	NA	TRBJ1-1	NA	CASWLNTEAFF	TGTGCCAGCTGGCTGAACACTGAAGCTTTCTTT
TRBV20-1	NA	TRBJ2-7	NA	CSAINLVVSSYEQYF	TGCAGTGCTATAAACCTAGTGGTGTCCTCCTACGAGCAGTACTTC
TRBV15	NA	TRBJ2-7	NA	CAANMDGRHEQYF	TGTGCCGCTAATATGGACGGGCGCCACGAGCAGTACTTC
TRBV5-4	NA	TRBJ2-5	TRBD2	CASSLFGGGWEETQYF	TGTGCCAGCAGCTTGTTTGGCGGGGGATGGGAAGAGACCCAGTACTTC
TRBV20-1	NA	TRBJ1-3	NA	CSARSRSGNTIYF	TGCAGTGCTAGATCCCGCTCTGGAAACACCATATATTTT
TRBV13	NA	TRBJ2-7	TRBD1	CASSDGDSGTEQYF	TGTGCCAGCAGCGACGGGGACAGTGGAACCGAGCAGTACTTC
TRBV29-1	once	TRBJ2-5	NA	CSVEDDRPQETQYF	TGCAGCGTCGAAGACGACAGGCCCCAAGAGACCCAGTACTTC
TRBV27	NA	TRBJ2-1	NA	CASASAGSYNEQFF	TGTGCCAGCGCTTCCGCAGGGTCCTACAATGAGCAGTTCTTC
TRBV6-5	NA	TRBJ2-7	NA	CASSYSPILAYEQYF	TGTGCCAGCAGTTACTCGCCGATACTAGCCTACGAGCAGTACTTC
TRBV20-1	NA	TRBJ2-1	TRBD2	CSARASGGSNEQFF	TGCAGTGCTAGAGCCAGCGGGGGATCCAATGAGCAGTTCTTC
TRBV5-1	NA	TRBJ2-1	TRBD2	CASSFLRQAGDDEQFF	TGCGCCAGCAGCTTCCTCCGGCAAGCGGGGGACGATGAGCAGTTCTTC
TRBV20-1	NA	TRBJ2-3	TRBD1	CSACPRGPPITDTQYF	TGCAGTGCTTGCCCGAGGGGGCCGCCCATCACAGATACGCAGTATTTT
TRBV7-9	NA	TRBJ2-6	NA	CASREERSTGANVLTF	TGTGCCAGCAGAGAGGAGCGAAGCACCGGGGCCAACGTCCTGACTTTC
TRBV30	NA	TRBJ2-1	TRBD1	CAWFTGVQANEQFF	TGTGCCTGGTTCACAGGGGTTCAAGCCAATGAGCAGTTCTTC
TRBV7-9	NA	TRBJ2-7	TRBD2	CASSLEFSGGNYEQYF	TGTGCCAGCAGCTTAGAGTTTAGCGGGGGCAACTACGAGCAGTACTTC
TRBV9	NA	TRBJ2-3	NA	CASSAVADGDTQYF	TGTGCCAGCAGCGCCGTGGCGGATGGAGATACGCAGTATTTT
TRBV7-8	NA	TRBJ1-3	NA	CASSLGSIPGNTIYF	TGTGCCAGCAGCTTGGGGTCAATACCTGGAAACACCATATATTTT
TRBV6-5	NA	TRBJ2-7	TRBD1	CASSYGRGPYEQYF	TGTGCCAGCAGTTATGGCAGGGGGCCTTACGAGCAGTACTTC